This paragraph covers one T cell receptor (beta chain) sequence. This record belongs to a study of PD-1 blockade in mismatch repair-deficient tumors. Sequenced by immunoSEQ multiplex PCR; TCRdb stores in-frame clones only, minus some. The data contain 95,000 to 150,000 clones, around 87% of them singletons. The V end lost 3 bases, the J end lost 3 bases, and 12 bases lay between the germline ends. The CDR3 sequence is 14 residues long. Germline lookup yields CDR1 SGHNT and CDR2 YENEEA. The sequence was obtained from an adult with mismatch repair-deficient cancer. This specimen was peripheral blood, taken 44 weeks after starting pembrolizumab. The rearrangement links TRBV11-3 to TRBJ2-7, with D tentatively TRBD2 (5 bases). CDR3 sequence reads: CASSFPDYHYEQYF. In nucleotides, the CDR3 is TGTGCCAGCAGCTTCCCCGACTATCACTACGAGCAGTACTTC.